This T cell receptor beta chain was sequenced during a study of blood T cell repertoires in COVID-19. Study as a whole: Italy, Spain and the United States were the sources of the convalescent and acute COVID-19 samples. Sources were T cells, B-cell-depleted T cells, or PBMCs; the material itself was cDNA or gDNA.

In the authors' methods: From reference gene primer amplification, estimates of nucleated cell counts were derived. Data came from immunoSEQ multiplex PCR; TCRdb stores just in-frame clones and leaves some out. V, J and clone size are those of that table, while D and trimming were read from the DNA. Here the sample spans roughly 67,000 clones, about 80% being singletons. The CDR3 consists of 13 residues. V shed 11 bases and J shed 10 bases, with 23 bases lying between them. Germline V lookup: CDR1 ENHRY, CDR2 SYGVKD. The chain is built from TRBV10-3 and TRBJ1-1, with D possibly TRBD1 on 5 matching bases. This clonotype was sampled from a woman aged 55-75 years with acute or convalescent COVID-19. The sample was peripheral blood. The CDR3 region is CAATGGPAGIAFF. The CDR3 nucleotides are TGTGCCGCTACGGGGGGTCCGGCGGGTATAGCTTTCTTT.